There are many counts of the clone carrying this T cell receptor beta chain. The antigen remains unidentified. Germline CDR1 and CDR2: LGHNA and YSLEER. The length of the CDR3 is 13 residues. V was pared by 4 bases and J by 6 bases, with 11 bases between. TCRdb re-called the 5' RACE reads with MiXCR, one entry per CDR3 protein. The table lists about 290,000 distinct CDR3 sequences, roughly 18% of them singletons. These data originate in a study of T-cell memory formation after mild COVID-19. Study conclusions and caveats: Researchers report contracting CD4+ clones mostly in CM and EM, with CD8+ clones in EMRA.

The TCR sequence derives from a young man who had mild COVID-19 (a few samples of this study predate the infection). Cell type and time point are not known. The chain has TRBV4-3 and TRBJ2-3; D not resolved. Specimen: PBMCs or a T cell subset sorted from them (not recorded which). CDR3 protein: CASSPRVRDTQYF. The CDR3 DNA reads TGCGCCAGCAGCCCTCGGGTTCGGGATACGCAGTATTTT.